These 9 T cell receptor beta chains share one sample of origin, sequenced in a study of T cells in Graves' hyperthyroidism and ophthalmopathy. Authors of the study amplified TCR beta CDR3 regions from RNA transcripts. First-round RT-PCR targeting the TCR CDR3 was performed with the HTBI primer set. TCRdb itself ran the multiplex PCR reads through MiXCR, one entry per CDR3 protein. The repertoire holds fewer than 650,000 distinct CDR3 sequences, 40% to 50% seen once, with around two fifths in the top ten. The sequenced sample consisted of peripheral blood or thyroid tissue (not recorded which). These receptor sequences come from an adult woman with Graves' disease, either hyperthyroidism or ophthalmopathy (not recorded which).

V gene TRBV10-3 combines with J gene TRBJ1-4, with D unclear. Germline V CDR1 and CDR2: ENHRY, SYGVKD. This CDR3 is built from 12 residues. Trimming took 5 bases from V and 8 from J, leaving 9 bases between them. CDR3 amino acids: CAISRPGEKLFF. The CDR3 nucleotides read TGTGCCATCAGTCGACCGGGAGAAAAACTGTTTTTT.

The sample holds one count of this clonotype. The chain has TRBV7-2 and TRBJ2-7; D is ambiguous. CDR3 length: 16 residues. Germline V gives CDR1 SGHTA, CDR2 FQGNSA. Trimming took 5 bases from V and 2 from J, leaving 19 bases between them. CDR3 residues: CASSTLQPGQPYEQYF. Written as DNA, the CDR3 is TGTGCCAGCAGCACCCTACAACCTGGGCAGCCCTACGAGCAGTACTTC. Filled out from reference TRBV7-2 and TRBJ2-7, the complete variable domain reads GAGVSQSPSNKVTEKGKDVELRCDPISGHTALYWYRQSLGQGLEFLIYFQGNSAPDKSGLPSDRFSAERTGGSVSTLTIQRTQQEDSAVYLCASSTLQPGQPYEQYFGPGTRLTVT.

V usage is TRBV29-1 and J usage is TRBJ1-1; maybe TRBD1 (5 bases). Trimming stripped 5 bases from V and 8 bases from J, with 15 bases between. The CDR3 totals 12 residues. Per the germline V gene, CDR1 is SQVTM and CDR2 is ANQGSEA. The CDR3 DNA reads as TGCAGCGTTCGGGGCGGGACTCTCGAAGCTTTCTTT. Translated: CSVRGGTLEAFF. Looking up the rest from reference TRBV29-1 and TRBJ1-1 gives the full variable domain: SAVISQKPSRDICQRGTSLTIQCQVDSQVTMMFWYRQQPGQSLTLIATANQGSEATYESGFVIDKFPISRPNLTFSTLTVSNMSPEDSSIYLCSVRGGTLEAFFGQGTRLTVV.

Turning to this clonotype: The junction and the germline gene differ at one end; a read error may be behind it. CDR3 coding DNA: TGTGCCAGCAGTTTAGTCGGACAGGGGGCGGGTAGCAACTATGGCTACACCTTC. Its protein product is CASSLVGQGAGSNYGYTF. The chain is built from TRBV7-9 and TRBJ1-2; 11 bases align to TRBD1. The CDR3 runs to 18 residues. CDR1 is SEHNR, CDR2 FQNEAQ, per germline (reference sequence). The whole variable domain, remainder taken from reference TRBV7-9 and TRBJ1-2, is DTGVSQNPRHKITKRGQNVTFRCDPISEHNRLYWYRQTLGQGPEFLTYFQNEAQLEKSRLLSDRFSAERPKGSFSTLEIQRTEQGDSAMYLCASSLVGQGAGSNYGYTFGSGTRLTVV.

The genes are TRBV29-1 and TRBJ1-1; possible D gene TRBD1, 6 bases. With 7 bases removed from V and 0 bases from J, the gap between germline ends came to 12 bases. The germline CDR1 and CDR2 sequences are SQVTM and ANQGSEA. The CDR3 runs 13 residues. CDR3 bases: TGCAGCGAAGGAGGGACAATGAACACTGAAGCTTTCTTT. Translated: CSEGGTMNTEAFF.

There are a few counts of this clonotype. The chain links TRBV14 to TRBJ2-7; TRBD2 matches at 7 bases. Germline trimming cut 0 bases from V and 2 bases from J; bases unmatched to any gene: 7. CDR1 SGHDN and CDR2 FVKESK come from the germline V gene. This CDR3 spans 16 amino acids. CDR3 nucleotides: TGTGCCAGCAGCCAAGAAGCGGCGGGAGCCCCCTACGAGCAGTACTTC. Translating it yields CASSQEAAGAPYEQYF.

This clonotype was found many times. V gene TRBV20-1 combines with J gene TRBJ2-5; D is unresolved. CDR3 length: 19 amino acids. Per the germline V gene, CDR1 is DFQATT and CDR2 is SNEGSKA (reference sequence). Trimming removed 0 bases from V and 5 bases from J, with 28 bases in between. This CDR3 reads CSARDQLSPVRQTRETQYF. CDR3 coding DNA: TGCAGTGCTAGAGATCAGTTATCGCCCGTAAGGCAGACGCGGGAGACCCAGTACTTC.

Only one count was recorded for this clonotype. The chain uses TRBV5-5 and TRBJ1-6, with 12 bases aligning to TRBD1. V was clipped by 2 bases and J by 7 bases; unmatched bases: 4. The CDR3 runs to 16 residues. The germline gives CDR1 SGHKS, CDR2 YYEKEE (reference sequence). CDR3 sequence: CASSFPGQGANSPLHF. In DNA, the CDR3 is TGTGCCAGCAGCTTCCCGGGACAGGGGGCAAATTCACCCCTCCACTTT.

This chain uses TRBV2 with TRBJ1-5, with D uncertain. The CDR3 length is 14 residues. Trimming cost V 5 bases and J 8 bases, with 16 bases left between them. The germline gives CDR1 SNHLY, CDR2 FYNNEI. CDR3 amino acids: CASSSGITGKPQHF. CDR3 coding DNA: TGTGCCAGCAGTTCAGGAATAACCGGGAAGCCCCAGCATTTT. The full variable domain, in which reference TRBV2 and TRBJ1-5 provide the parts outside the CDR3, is EPEVTQTPSHQVTQMGQEVILRCVPISNHLYFYWYRQILGQKVEFLVSFYNNEISEKSEIFDDQFSVERPDGSNFTLKIRSTKLEDSAMYFCASSSGITGKPQHFGDGTRLSIL.